Below, 15 T cell receptor delta chains from the same sample are listed, as sequenced in a study of gamma-delta T cells after stem cell transplantation. TCRdb reran clone calling via CATT on the RT-PCR reads. The sample records roughly 1,100 delta-chain clones, around 3.1% being singletons. Sequencing was carried out using gamma-delta T cells. The receptors come from a human donor. It is not recorded whose cells these are; they may come from a transplant donor.

This clone has a handful of counts. The protein given by TCRdb reflects a much larger clone and differs at residue 4 from this DNA's translation, likely from a read error; the protein shown is the DNA's translation. The chain has TRDV2 and TRDJ1; the match to TRDD3 covers 12 bases. The CDR3 is 19 residues long. Germline CDR1 is GEAIGNYY and CDR2 is EKD. DNA of the CDR3: TGTGCCTGTGGCACCCTAGAGGGTACTGGGGGATACAACACCGATAAACTCATCTTT. Translated: CACGTLEGTGGYNTDKLIF.

This clone has just a few counts. A far larger clone lies a single base away; this is likely a read error. This same CDR3 is encoded by further DNA sequences in the sample. As DNA, the CDR3 is TGTGCTTGTGACCCGTTACGGGGGGATAAAAAACTCATCTTT. It codes for CACDPLRGDKKLIF. V and J are TRDV2 and TRDJ1; 8 bases align to TRDD3. The CDR3 runs to 14 residues. Germline CDR1 GEAIGNYY, CDR2 EKD.

This clone was picked up a small number of times. A single base is all that separates this from a far larger clone, so a read error is likely. V and J are TRDV2 and TRDJ1, with 7 bases fitting TRDD3. In germline, CDR1 is GEAIGNYY, CDR2 EKD. The CDR3 contains 15 residues. The DNA of the CDR3 is TGTGCCTATGACACCGTGGGGGAGTACACCGATAAACTCATCTTT. It specifies CAYDTVGEYTDKLIF.

With regard to this clone: A far larger clone differs by one base, so this is likely a read error. This CDR3 is also generated by other DNA sequences in the sample. This sequence joins TRDV2 and TRDJ1; 7 bases map to TRDD3. CDR1 is GEAIGNYY and CDR2 is EKD in the germline V gene. CDR3 length: 16 residues. The CDR3 bases are TGTGCCTGCGACACCGTTGGGGGAACAATCTCCGATAAACTCATCTTT. It encodes CACDTVGGTISDKLIF.

As concerns this clone: TCRdb has a much larger clone's protein, which differs at residue 10 from the translation of this DNA, likely because of a read error; what is shown is the protein translated from the DNA. V is TRDV2 and J is TRDJ3, with TRDD3 matching 11 bases. CDR3 length equals 19 residues. The V gene's germline CDR1 is GEAIGNYY and CDR2 EKD. Germline trimming cut 0 bases from V and 3 bases from J; bases unmatched to any gene: 6. The CDR3 spells CACDTAGGYLDWDTRQMFF. Here the CDR3 DNA reads TGTGCCTGTGACACCGCTGGGGGATACCTGGACTGGGACACCCGACAGATGTTTTTC.

About this clone: The protein held in TCRdb is that of a much larger clone and does not match this DNA's translation at residue 15, likely because of a read error; the protein shown is translated from the DNA. The rearrangement uses TRDV2 and TRDJ3; 10 bases are shared with TRDD3. CDR1 is GEAIGNYY, CDR2 EKD, per germline. The CDR3 loop spans 21 amino acids. CDR3 nucleotide sequence: TGTGCCTGTGACACCGCGGGATCCTACTGGGGGATGTCCTGGGGCACCCGACAGATGTTTTTC. Amino acids: CACDTAGSYWGMSWGTRQMFF.

The table lists this clone with a few counts. The TCRdb record carries a much larger clone's protein, which differs from this DNA's translation at residue 4; a read error is the likely cause, and the protein listed here is the DNA translation. The chain recombines TRDV2 with TRDJ1; 9 nucleotides line up with TRDD3. The CDR3 consists of 20 residues. The V and J ends lost 6 bases and 1 base, in that order; junction bases with no gene match: 23. The V gene's germline CDR1 is GEAIGNYY and CDR2 EKD. CDR3 loop: CACNPVGPGYWGTVTDKLIF. In nucleotides, the CDR3 is TGTGCCTGTAACCCCGTCGGGCCTGGATACTGGGGGACCGTCACCGATAAACTCATCTTT.

This clone has a handful of counts. A far larger clone lies a single base away; this is likely a read error. Other DNA sequences of this sample code for an identical CDR3. The J gene is TRDJ1, the V gene TRDV2; 7 nucleotides line up with TRDD3. Germline V gene data show CDR1 as GEAIGNYY and CDR2 as EKD. There are 15 residues in the CDR3. CDR3 residues: CACDTVGEYTDKLIF. The CDR3 DNA follows: TGTGCCTGCGACACCGTGGGGGAGTACACCGATAAACTCATCTTT.

Note on this clone: A read error may account for a junction end that differs from germline. The chain links TRDV2 to TRDJ3; 7 bases are a match to TRDD3. Germline V gives CDR1 GEAIGNYY, CDR2 EKD. The CDR3 is 16 residues long. Here the CDR3 DNA reads TGCGCTGGGGGCGTTACCAGCTCCTGGGACACCCGACAGATGTTTTTC. Protein: CAGGVTSSWDTRQMFF.

Within the sample, this clone is large. The same CDR3 also results from other DNA sequences found in this sample. This chain uses TRDV2 with TRDJ3; D is uncertain. The ends were cut back, 2 bases at V and 0 bases at J, with 7 bases in the middle. The CDR3 runs 16 residues. Germline CDR1 GEAIGNYY, CDR2 EKD. The chain's CDR3 is CACDIRSSWDTRQMFF. CDR3 bases: TGTGCCTGTGACATAAGAAGCTCCTGGGACACCCGACAGATGTTTTTC.

As regards this clone: A far larger clone lies a single base away; this is likely a read error. This CDR3 is also generated by other DNA sequences in the sample. The rearrangement links TRDV1 to TRDJ1; possibly TRDD3 for D (7 bases). Germline V lookup: CDR1 TSWWSYY, CDR2 QGS. CDR3 length: 19 residues. Trimming cost V 3 bases and J 0 bases, with 23 bases left between them. The CDR3 loop is CALGEQAFQNWGYTDKLIF. CDR3 coding DNA: TGTGCTCTTGGGGAGCAGGCCTTCCAAAACTGGGGTTACACCGATAAACTCATCTTT.

This clone is hyperexpanded within its sample. The same CDR3 arises from other DNA sequences in this sample as well. The chain has TRDV2 and TRDJ1, with 13 bases that match TRDD3. Germline V gene data show CDR1 as GEAIGNYY and CDR2 as EKD. J lost 0 bases, V lost 3 bases, and 15 bases had no gene match. This CDR3 has 20 residues. This chain's CDR3 is CACDLLGDTQEERYTDKLIF. CDR3 coding DNA: TGTGCCTGTGACCTACTGGGGGATACGCAGGAGGAAAGGTACACCGATAAACTCATCTTT.

There are a few counts of this clone. This likely reflects a read error, since a far larger clone is one base away. This chain joins TRDV2 and TRDJ1; D not resolved. V shed 1 base and J shed 0 bases, with 11 bases lying between them. This CDR3 region has 15 residues. CDR1 and CDR2 from the germline V gene are GEAIGNYY and EKD. This chain's CDR3 is CACDTLLRYTDKLIF. The CDR3 DNA is TGTGCCTGTGACACTTTACTGAGGTACACCGATAAACTCATCTTT.

This clone turned up a few times. This likely stems from a read error, as it lies one base from a far larger clone. The rearrangement links TRDV2 to TRDJ1; 7 positions agree with TRDD3. Germline V CDR1 and CDR2: GEAIGNYY, EKD. This CDR3 is built from 16 residues. CDR3 amino acids: CACGTLGGRKTDKLIF. The CDR3 DNA reads as TGTGCCTGTGGCACCCTGGGGGGCCGTAAGACCGATAAACTCATCTTT.

This clone was seen more than once but under ten times. The TCRdb record carries a much larger clone's protein, which differs from this DNA's translation at residue 4; a read error is the likely cause, and the protein listed here is the DNA translation. CDR3 coding DNA: TGTGCCTGTGGCGCCCTAATCCCTACCTCCCTCGTCACCGATAAACTCATCTTT. Its protein is CACGALIPTSLVTDKLIF. The chain carries TRDV2 and TRDJ1; D is possibly TRDD2 (5 bases). This CDR3 spans 18 amino acids. Looked up from germline, CDR1 is GEAIGNYY and CDR2 is EKD. V was shortened by 5 bases and J by 1 base, with 25 bases between the two germline ends.